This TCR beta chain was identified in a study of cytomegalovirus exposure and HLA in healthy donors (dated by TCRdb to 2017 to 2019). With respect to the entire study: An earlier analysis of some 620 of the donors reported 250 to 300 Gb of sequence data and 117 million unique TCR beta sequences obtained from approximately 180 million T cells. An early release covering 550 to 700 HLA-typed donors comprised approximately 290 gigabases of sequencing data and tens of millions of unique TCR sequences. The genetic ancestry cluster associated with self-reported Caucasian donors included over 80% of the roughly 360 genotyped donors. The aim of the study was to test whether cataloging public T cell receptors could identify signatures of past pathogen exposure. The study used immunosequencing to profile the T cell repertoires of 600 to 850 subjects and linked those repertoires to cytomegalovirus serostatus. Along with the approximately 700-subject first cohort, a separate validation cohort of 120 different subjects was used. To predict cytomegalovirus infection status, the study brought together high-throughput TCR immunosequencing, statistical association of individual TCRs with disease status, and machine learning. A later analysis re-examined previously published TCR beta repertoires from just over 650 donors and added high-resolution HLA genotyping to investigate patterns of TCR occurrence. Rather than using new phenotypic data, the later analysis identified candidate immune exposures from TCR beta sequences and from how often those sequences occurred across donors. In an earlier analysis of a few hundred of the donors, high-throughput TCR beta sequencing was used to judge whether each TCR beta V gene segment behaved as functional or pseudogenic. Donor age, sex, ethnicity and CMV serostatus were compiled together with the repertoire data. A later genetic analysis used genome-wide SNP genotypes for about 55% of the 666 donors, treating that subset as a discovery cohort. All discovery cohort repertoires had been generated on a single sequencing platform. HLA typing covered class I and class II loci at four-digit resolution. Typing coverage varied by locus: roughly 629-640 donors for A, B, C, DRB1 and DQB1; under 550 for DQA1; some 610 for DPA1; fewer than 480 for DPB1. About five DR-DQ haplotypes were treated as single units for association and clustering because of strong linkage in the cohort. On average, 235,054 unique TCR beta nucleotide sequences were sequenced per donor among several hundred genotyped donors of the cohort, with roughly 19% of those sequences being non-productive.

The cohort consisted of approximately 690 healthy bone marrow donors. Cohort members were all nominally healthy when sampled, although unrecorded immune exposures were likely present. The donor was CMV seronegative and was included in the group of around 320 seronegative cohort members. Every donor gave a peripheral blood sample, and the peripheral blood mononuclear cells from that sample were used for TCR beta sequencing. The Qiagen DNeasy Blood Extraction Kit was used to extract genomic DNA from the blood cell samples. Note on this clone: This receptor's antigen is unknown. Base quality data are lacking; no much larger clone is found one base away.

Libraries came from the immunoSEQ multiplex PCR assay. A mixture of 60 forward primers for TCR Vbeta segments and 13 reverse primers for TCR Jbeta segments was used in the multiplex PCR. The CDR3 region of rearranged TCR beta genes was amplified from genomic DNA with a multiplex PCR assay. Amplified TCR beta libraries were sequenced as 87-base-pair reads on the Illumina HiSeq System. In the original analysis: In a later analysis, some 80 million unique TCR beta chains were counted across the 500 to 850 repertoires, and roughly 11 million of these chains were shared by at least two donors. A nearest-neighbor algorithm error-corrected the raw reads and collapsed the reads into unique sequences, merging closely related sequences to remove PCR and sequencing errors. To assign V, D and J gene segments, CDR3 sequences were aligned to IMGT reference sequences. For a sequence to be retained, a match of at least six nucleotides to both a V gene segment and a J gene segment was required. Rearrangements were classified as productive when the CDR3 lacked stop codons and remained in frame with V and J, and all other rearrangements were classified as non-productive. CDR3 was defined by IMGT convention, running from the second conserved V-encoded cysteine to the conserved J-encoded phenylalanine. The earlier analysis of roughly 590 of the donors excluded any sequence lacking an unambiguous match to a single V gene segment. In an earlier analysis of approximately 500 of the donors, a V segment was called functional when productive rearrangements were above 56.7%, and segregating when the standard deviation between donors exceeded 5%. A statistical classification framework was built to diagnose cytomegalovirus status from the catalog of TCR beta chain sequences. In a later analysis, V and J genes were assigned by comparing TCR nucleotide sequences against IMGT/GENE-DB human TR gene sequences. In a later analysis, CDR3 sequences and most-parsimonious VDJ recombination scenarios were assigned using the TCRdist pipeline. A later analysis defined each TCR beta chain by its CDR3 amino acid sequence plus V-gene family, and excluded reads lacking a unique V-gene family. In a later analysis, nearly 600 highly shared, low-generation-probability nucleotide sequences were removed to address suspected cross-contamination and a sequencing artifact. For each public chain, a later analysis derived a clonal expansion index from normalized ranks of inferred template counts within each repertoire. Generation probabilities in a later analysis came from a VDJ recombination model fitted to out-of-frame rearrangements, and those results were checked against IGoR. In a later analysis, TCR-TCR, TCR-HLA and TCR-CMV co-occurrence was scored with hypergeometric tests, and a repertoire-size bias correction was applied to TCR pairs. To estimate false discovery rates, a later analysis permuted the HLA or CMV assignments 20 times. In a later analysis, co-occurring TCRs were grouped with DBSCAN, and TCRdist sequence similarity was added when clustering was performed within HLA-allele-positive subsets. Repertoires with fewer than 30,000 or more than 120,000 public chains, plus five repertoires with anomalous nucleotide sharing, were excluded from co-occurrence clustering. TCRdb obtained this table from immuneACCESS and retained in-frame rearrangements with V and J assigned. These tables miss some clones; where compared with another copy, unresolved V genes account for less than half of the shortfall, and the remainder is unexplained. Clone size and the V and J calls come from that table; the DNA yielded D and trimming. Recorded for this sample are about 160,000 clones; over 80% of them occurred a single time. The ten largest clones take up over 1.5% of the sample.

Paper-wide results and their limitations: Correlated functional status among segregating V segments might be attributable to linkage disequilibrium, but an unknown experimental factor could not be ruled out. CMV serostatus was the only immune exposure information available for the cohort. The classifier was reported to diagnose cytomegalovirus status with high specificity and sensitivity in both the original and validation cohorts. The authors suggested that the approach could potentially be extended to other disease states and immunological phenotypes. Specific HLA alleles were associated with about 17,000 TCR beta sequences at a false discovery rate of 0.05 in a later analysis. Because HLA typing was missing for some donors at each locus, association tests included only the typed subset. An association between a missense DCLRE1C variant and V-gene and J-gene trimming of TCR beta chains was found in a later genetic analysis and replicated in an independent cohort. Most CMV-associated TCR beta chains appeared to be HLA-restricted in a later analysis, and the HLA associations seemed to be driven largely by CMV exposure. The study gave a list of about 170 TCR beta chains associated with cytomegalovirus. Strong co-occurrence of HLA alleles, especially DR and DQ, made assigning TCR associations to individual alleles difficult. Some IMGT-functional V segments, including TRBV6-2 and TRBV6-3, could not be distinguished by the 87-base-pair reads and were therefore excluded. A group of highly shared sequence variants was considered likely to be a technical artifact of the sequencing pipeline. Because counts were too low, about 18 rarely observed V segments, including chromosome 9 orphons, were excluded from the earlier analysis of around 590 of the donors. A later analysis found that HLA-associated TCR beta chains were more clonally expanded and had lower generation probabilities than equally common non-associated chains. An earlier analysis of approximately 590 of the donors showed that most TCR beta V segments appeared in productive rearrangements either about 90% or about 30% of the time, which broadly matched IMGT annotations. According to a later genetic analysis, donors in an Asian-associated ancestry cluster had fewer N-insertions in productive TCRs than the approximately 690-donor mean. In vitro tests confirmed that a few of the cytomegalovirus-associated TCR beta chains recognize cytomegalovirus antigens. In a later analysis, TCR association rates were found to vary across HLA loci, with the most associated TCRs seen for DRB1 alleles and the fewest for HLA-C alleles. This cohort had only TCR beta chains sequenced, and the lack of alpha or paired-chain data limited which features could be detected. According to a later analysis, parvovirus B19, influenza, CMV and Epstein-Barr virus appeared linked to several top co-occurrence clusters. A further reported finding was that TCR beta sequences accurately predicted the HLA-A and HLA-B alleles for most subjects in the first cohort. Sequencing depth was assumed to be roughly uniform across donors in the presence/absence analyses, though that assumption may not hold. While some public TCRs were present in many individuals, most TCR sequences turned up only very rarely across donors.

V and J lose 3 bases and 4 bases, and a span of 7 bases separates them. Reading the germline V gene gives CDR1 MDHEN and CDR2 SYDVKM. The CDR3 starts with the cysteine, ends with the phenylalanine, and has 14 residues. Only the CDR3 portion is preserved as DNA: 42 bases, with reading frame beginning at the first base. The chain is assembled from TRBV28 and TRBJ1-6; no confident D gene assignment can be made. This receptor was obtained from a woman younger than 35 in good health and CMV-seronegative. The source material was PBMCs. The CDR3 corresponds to CASSFRDYNSPLHF. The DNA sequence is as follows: TGTGCCAGCAGTTTCCGGGATTATAATTCACCCCTCCACTTT.